This T cell receptor (beta chain) appears in the sequencing data of a study of blood T cell repertoires in COVID-19. At the level of the study: Nucleic acid was either cDNA or gDNA, and it came from T cells, B-cell-depleted T cells, or PBMCs.

Clones were read by immunoSEQ multiplex PCR, and TCRdb kept only the in-frame ones, dropping some. The data hold under 250,000 clones, with roughly 88% observed a single time. The sequence derives from a human donor in a cohort sampled during active COVID-19. Sequencing input: peripheral blood.

The CDR3 DNA sequence: TGTGCCAGCAGCCACTCGGAGAGACTCTCTGGGGCCAACGTCCTGACTTTC. This gives the protein CASSHSERLSGANVLTF. The chain is built from TRBV6-2 or TRBV6-3 and TRBJ2-6; D is unresolved. Germline V gene sequence: CDR1 MNHEY, CDR2 SVGEGT. V dropped 6 bases and J dropped 0 bases, with 15 bases sitting between them. This CDR3 contains 17 residues.